This note documents a single TCR beta chain sequence. TCRdb processed the RT-PCR reads anew with MiXCR; each CDR3 protein has one entry. The table lists approximately 410,000 distinct CDR3 sequences, about a sixth of them singletons. The CDR3 runs 12 residues. CDR1 is SQVTM and CDR2 is ANQGSEA in the germline V gene. The J segment lost 3 bases and the V segment lost 7 bases, leaving 5 bases of the junction unmatched. The data were taken from a study of patients and donors after allogeneic stem cell transplantation. The receptor was derived from a human donor who was either an allogeneic HSCT recipient or a stem cell or donor lymphocyte infusion donor (not recorded which). It is not recorded whose cells these are; they may come from a transplant donor. The sequenced sample consisted of blood, either unsorted or a sorted T cell fraction (not recorded which). The chain carries TRBV29-1 and TRBJ2-7; 8 nucleotides agree with TRBD2. The CDR3: CSGTRGGYEQYF. The CDR3, as DNA: TGCAGCGGAACACGGGGGGGCTACGAGCAGTACTTC.